What follows are 31 T cell receptor beta chains derived from one specimen sequenced in a study of CD8+CD57+ T cells in acquired aplastic anemia. TCR beta VDJ and CDR3 were profiled, and genomic DNA was the template. One entry per CDR3 protein results from TCRdb running MiXCR on the reads. The sample has some 190,000 distinct CDR3 sequences, about 47% seen once. Sequencing was carried out using sorted CD4+, CD8+, or CD8+CD57+ T cells (not recorded which) from PBMCs. All receptors come from a human donor in good health.

This clonotype was counted once. A junction boundary mismatches the germline segment, possibly from a read error. The DNA for the CDR3 is TGCAGTGCTGGAGGAATGGCTGAAACTTTCTTT. Translation: CSAGGMAETFF. V usage is TRBV20-1 and J usage is TRBJ1-1; unclear D gene. There are 11 residues in the CDR3. Germline V CDR1 and CDR2: DFQATT, SNEGSKA (reference sequence).

The chain employs TRBV5-1 and TRBJ2-3; the match to TRBD2 covers 9 bases. After removal of 4 bases from V and 2 bases from J, the junction contained 8 bases not matched to a gene. The CDR3 length is 16 residues. Germline lookup yields CDR1 SGHRS and CDR2 YFSETQ. The CDR3 loop reads CASSRQTSGPTDTQYF. The DNA of the CDR3 is TGCGCCAGCAGCCGCCAGACTAGCGGCCCCACAGATACGCAGTATTTT. Full variable domain (rest looked up from reference TRBV5-1 and TRBJ2-3): KAGVTQTPRYLIKTRGQQVTLSCSPISGHRSVSWYQQTPGQGLQFLFEYFSETQRNKGNFPGRFSGRQFSNSRSEMNVSTLELGDSALYLCASSRQTSGPTDTQYFGPGTRLTVL.

Concerning this clonotype itself: A much larger clone lies one base from this, so it may be a read error. V is TRBV5-6 and J is TRBJ1-2; tentatively, D is TRBD1 (5 bases). The length of the CDR3 is 14 residues. Germline V CDR1 and CDR2: SGHDT, YYEEEE. CDR3 sequence: CAISLDNGLYGYTF. The CDR3 DNA reads as TGTGCCATCAGCTTGGACAACGGACTCTATGGCTACACCTTC.

The chain employs TRBV5-6 and TRBJ2-1; maybe TRBD2 (6 bases). Trimming left V 0 bases short and J 7 bases short, with 14 bases between. The germline V gene encodes CDR1 SGHDT and CDR2 YYEEEE. The CDR3 is made up of 15 amino acids. CDR3 amino acids: CASSLAEGWWNEQFF. CDR3 bases: TGTGCCAGCAGCTTGGCGGAGGGGTGGTGGAATGAGCAGTTCTTC. The variable domain in full, completed from reference TRBV5-6 and TRBJ2-1, reads DAGVTQSPTHLIKTRGQQVTLRCSPKSGHDTVSWYQQALGQGPQFIFQYYEEEERQRGNFPDRFSGHQFPNYSSELNVNALLLGDSALYLCASSLAEGWWNEQFFGPGTRLTVL.

In the case of this clonotype: In this CDR3 the conserved last residue, phenylalanine or tryptophan, is missing, so a read error is likely. CDR3 region: CASRTAGSNQLQHL. CDR3 coding DNA: TGTGCCAGTAGGACCGCGGGGAGCAATCAGCTCCAGCATTTG. This rearrangement joins TRBV19 to TRBJ1-5, with D unresolved. The CDR3 runs to 14 residues. The V gene's germline CDR1 is LNHDA and CDR2 SQIVND (reference sequence).

Only a few counts were recorded for this clonotype. The genes are TRBV30 and TRBJ2-1; no firm D call. V was cut by 1 base and J by 5 bases, with 18 bases left in between. The CDR3 is 16 residues long. Per germline, CDR1 GTSNPN and CDR2 SVGIG (reference sequence). CDR3 region: CAWSAIPDQRNNEQFF. The CDR3 nucleotides are TGTGCCTGGAGTGCTATCCCCGACCAGAGGAACAATGAGCAGTTCTTC.

The chain combines TRBV15 with TRBJ2-5; 7 bases match TRBD2. With 3 bases clipped from V and 2 bases from J, the junction kept 9 bases outside the gene matches. From germline, CDR1 is LNHNV and CDR2 YYDKDF (reference sequence). The CDR3 consists of 16 residues. The CDR3 protein is CATSRGRVGLQETQYF. For the CDR3, the DNA is TGTGCCACCAGCAGGGGCAGGGTGGGACTACAAGAGACCCAGTACTTC. The variable domain in full, with the rest retrieved from reference TRBV15 and TRBJ2-5, is DAMVIQNPRYQVTQFGKPVTLSCSQTLNHNVMYWYQQKSSQAPKLLFHYYDKDFNNEADTPDNFQSRRPNTSFCFLDIRSPGLGDTAMYLCATSRGRVGLQETQYFGPGTRLLVL.

Only a few counts were recorded for this clonotype. This chain links TRBV13 with TRBJ1-6; no definite D call. V gave up 5 bases and J gave up 7 bases, with 6 bases separating them. The CDR3 has 12 residues. Germline CDR1 is PRHDT and CDR2 is FYEKMQ (reference sequence). This CDR3 is CASSTHNSPLHF. The DNA of the CDR3 is TGTGCCAGCAGCACCCACAATTCACCCCTCCACTTT.

This clonotype was detected only a few times. The rearrangement uses TRBV24-1 and TRBJ2-1; 7 nucleotides align to TRBD2. J was trimmed by 4 bases and V by 5 bases; bases with no gene match: 4. This CDR3 is 14 amino acids long. CDR1 KGHDR and CDR2 SFDVKD come from the germline V gene. The CDR3 is CATSAGTMYNEQFF. The CDR3 DNA is TGTGCCACCAGTGCCGGGACTATGTACAATGAGCAGTTCTTC.

This clonotype occurred many times. This chain connects TRBV6-5 to TRBJ1-2; TRBD1 matches 11 bases. V was clipped by 0 bases and J by 4 bases; unmatched bases: 1. Germline loops: CDR1 MNHEY, CDR2 SVGAGI. This CDR3 contains 15 residues. The CDR3 reads CASSYSGTGGYGYTF. CDR3 in DNA: TGTGCCAGCAGTTACTCAGGGACAGGGGGCTATGGCTACACCTTC.

The count of this clonotype is one. The CDR3 DNA reads as TGTGCCAGCAGCTTACTCCCCTTGGGACAGGGAGCAGATACGCAGTATTTT. It translates to CASSLLPLGQGADTQYF. J is TRBJ2-3 and V is TRBV11-2; 9 bases fit TRBD1. This CDR3 is 17 amino acids long. The V gene end was trimmed by 2 bases and the J gene end by 4 bases; junction bases not matched to a gene: 10. CDR1 is SGHAT and CDR2 is FQNNGV in the germline V gene. The whole variable domain, remainder taken from reference TRBV11-2 and TRBJ2-3, is EAGVAQSPRYKIIEKRQSVAFWCNPISGHATLYWYQQILGQGPKLLIQFQNNGVVDDSQLPKDRFSAERLKGVDSTLKIQPAKLEDSAVYLCASSLLPLGQGADTQYFGPGTRLTVL.

This clonotype was found many times. The V and J genes are TRBV2 and TRBJ2-7; 9 bases fit TRBD1. With 2 bases clipped from V and 3 bases from J, the junction kept 11 bases outside the gene matches. The CDR3 is made up of 17 amino acids. Germline V CDR1 and CDR2: SNHLY, FYNNEI. As DNA, the CDR3 is TGTGCCAGCAGTGAAAGGGGACAGGGTCTAGGGTTCTACGAGCAGTACTTC. Its translation is CASSERGQGLGFYEQYF.

This clonotype has ten or more counts. The chain links TRBV24-1 to TRBJ2-4; 8 bases are shared with TRBD1. The CDR3 extends over 15 amino acids. V was clipped by 3 bases and J by 5 bases; unmatched bases: 5. The germline V gene encodes CDR1 KGHDR and CDR2 SFDVKD. The chain's CDR3 is CATSDPRGQENIQYF. Written as DNA, the CDR3 is TGTGCCACCAGTGATCCCCGGGGACAGGAAAACATTCAGTACTTC.

The chain is built from TRBV18 and TRBJ2-6; 9 nucleotides agree with TRBD1. With V trimmed by 4 bases and J by 0 bases, 7 bases remained unmatched. The CDR3 has 18 amino acids. Germline lookup yields CDR1 KGHSH and CDR2 LQKENI. The chain's CDR3 is CASSLRTGDSSGANVLTF. Written as DNA, the CDR3 is TGTGCCAGCTCACTGCGGACAGGGGATTCCTCTGGGGCCAACGTCCTGACTTTC. The full variable domain, with the rest looked up from reference TRBV18 and TRBJ2-6, is NAGVMQNPRHLVRRRGQEARLRCSPMKGHSHVYWYRQLPEEGLKFMVYLQKENIIDESGMPKERFSAEFPKEGPSILRIQQVVRGDSAAYFCASSLRTGDSSGANVLTFGAGSRLTVL.

This clonotype was counted at least ten times. The gene calls are TRBV3-1 and TRBJ2-5; a weak D match, TRBD2 (6 bases). The V and J ends lost 3 bases and 4 bases respectively, with 6 bases between them. Germline-derived CDR1 and CDR2 are LGHDT and YNNKEL (reference sequence). The CDR3 is 12 amino acids. The CDR3 reads CASSHSGETQYF. CDR3 in DNA: TGTGCCAGCAGCCATAGCGGAGAGACCCAGTACTTC.

A few counts support this clonotype. The chain couples TRBV7-2 to TRBJ2-7; D gene ambiguous. V lost 2 bases, J lost 4 bases, and 9 bases lay in between. There are 13 residues in the CDR3. The V gene's germline CDR1 is SGHTA and CDR2 FQGNSA. The CDR3 region is CASSLYLTYEQYF. The CDR3 DNA reads as TGTGCCAGCAGCTTATACTTGACGTACGAGCAGTACTTC. The whole variable domain, filled in from reference TRBV7-2 and TRBJ2-7, reads GAGVSQSPSNKVTEKGKDVELRCDPISGHTALYWYRQSLGQGLEFLIYFQGNSAPDKSGLPSDRFSAERTGGSVSTLTIQRTQQEDSAVYLCASSLYLTYEQYFGPGTRLTVT.

V usage is TRBV5-1 and J usage is TRBJ2-7, with D possibly matching TRBD1 (5 bases). The CDR3 totals 14 residues. The V and J ends lost 4 bases and 5 bases respectively, with 16 bases between them. Germline V lookup: CDR1 SGHRS, CDR2 YFSETQ. The CDR3 DNA sequence: TGCGCCAGCAGCCCCCTGGGGTCAGGGAACGAGCAGTACTTC. Translated: CASSPLGSGNEQYF.

This clonotype was detected many times. The J gene is TRBJ1-6, the V gene TRBV18; the D is unclear. CDR1 KGHSH and CDR2 LQKENI come from the germline V gene. Trimming cost V 2 bases and J 7 bases, with 12 bases left between them. The CDR3 consists of 15 residues. CDR3 loop: CASSPSEVPNSPLHF. In DNA, the CDR3 is TGTGCCAGCTCACCAAGCGAGGTTCCCAATTCACCCCTCCACTTT.

The genes are TRBV2 and TRBJ1-2; unclear D gene. The germline V gene encodes CDR1 SNHLY and CDR2 FYNNEI. This CDR3 spans 11 amino acids. V lost 2 bases and J lost 8, with 6 bases in between. This chain's CDR3 is CASSEHVGYTF. In nucleotides, the CDR3 is TGTGCCAGCAGTGAACATGTAGGCTACACCTTC. Drawing the rest from reference TRBV2 and TRBJ1-2, the complete variable domain is EPEVTQTPSHQVTQMGQEVILRCVPISNHLYFYWYRQILGQKVEFLVSFYNNEISEKSEIFDDQFSVERPDGSNFTLKIRSTKLEDSAMYFCASSEHVGYTFGSGTRLTVV.

This clonotype came up many times. This chain links TRBV7-2 with TRBJ2-1; 11 bases are shared with TRBD2. Germline CDR1 and CDR2: SGHTA and FQGNSA. CDR3 length equals 16 residues. The V gene end was trimmed by 4 bases and the J gene end by 4 bases; junction bases not matched to a gene: 6. The CDR3 loop reads CASSSTSGRMYNEQFF. Written as DNA, the CDR3 is TGTGCCAGCAGCTCAACTAGCGGGAGAATGTACAATGAGCAGTTCTTC.

This clonotype was recorded many times. This chain links TRBV2 with TRBJ1-2, with 12 bases fitting TRBD1. The trim removed 6 bases at V and 8 bases at J, leaving 7 bases unmatched. CDR3 length equals 14 residues. Germline V lookup: CDR1 SNHLY, CDR2 FYNNEI. CDR3: CASRGDRGLGGYTF. The CDR3 coding sequence is TGTGCCAGCAGGGGGGACAGGGGGCTTGGAGGCTACACCTTC. Filled out from reference TRBV2 and TRBJ1-2, the complete variable domain reads EPEVTQTPSHQVTQMGQEVILRCVPISNHLYFYWYRQILGQKVEFLVSFYNNEISEKSEIFDDQFSVERPDGSNFTLKIRSTKLEDSAMYFCASRGDRGLGGYTFGSGTRLTVV.

This clonotype was recorded many times. The V gene is TRBV6-1, the J gene TRBJ1-1, with TRBD1 matching over 11 bases. The V segment lost 7 bases and the J segment 6 bases; nucleotides outside the gene matches: 19. Germline CDR1 is MNHNS and CDR2 is SASEGT. This CDR3 contains 18 residues. The CDR3 protein is CASTPGQGALPLRSEAFF. CDR3 bases: TGTGCCAGCACTCCAGGACAGGGGGCCCTGCCCCTACGGTCTGAAGCTTTCTTT.

The chain is built from TRBV5-1 and TRBJ2-7, with 9 bases aligning to TRBD2. Looked up from germline, CDR1 is SGHRS and CDR2 is YFSETQ. The CDR3 has 15 amino acids. Germline trimming cut 0 bases from V and 5 bases from J; bases unmatched to any gene: 6. CDR3 nucleotides: TGCGCCAGCAGCTTGGGCGGGGGGGCAATTAACGAGCAGTACTTC. Translated: CASSLGGGAINEQYF. Variable domain in full (rest from reference TRBV5-1 and TRBJ2-7): KAGVTQTPRYLIKTRGQQVTLSCSPISGHRSVSWYQQTPGQGLQFLFEYFSETQRNKGNFPGRFSGRQFSNSRSEMNVSTLELGDSALYLCASSLGGGAINEQYFGPGTRLTVT.

The sample holds a few counts of this clonotype. The J gene is TRBJ2-3, the V gene TRBV3-1, with TRBD2 matching 7 bases. This CDR3 spans 17 amino acids. The V gene end was trimmed by 1 base and the J gene end by 2 bases; junction bases not matched to a gene: 9. The germline V gene encodes CDR1 LGHDT and CDR2 YNNKEL (reference sequence). This CDR3 is CASSQGGGLTATDTQYF. The CDR3 DNA reads TGTGCCAGCAGCCAAGGGGGGGGTCTAACTGCCACAGATACGCAGTATTTT.

At least ten counts were recorded for this clonotype. The V and J genes are TRBV7-2 and TRBJ2-7, with TRBD2 identical over 8 bases. Germline loops: CDR1 SGHTA, CDR2 FQGNSA. The V segment lost 4 bases and the J segment 2 bases; nucleotides outside the gene matches: 7. The CDR3 is made up of 15 amino acids. CDR3: CASSSSAGGTYEQYF. The CDR3 DNA reads TGTGCCAGCAGCTCATCGGCGGGAGGCACCTACGAGCAGTACTTC.

This clonotype was recorded at least ten times. This chain connects TRBV5-4 to TRBJ2-1; TRBD1 matches at 8 bases. The CDR3 loop spans 15 amino acids. Germline CDR1 is SGHNT and CDR2 is YYREEE (reference sequence). The junction had 7 bases not matched to a gene; V was cut back by 3 bases and J by 5 bases. CDR3 in DNA: TGTGCCAGCAGCTCGATCGGGACAGGCAACAATGAGCAGTTCTTC. This sequence encodes CASSSIGTGNNEQFF.

This clonotype was seen ten or more times. The CDR3 here is CASSIRTGGNTEAFF. The CDR3 bases are TGTGCCAGTAGTATCCGGACAGGGGGAAACACTGAAGCTTTCTTT. The chain joins TRBV19 to TRBJ1-1; 10 positions match TRBD1. Germline values: CDR1 LNHDA, CDR2 SQIVND (reference sequence). The V gene end was trimmed by 3 bases and the J gene end by 2 bases; junction bases not matched to a gene: 3. The CDR3 spans 15 residues.

V gene TRBV2 combines with J gene TRBJ2-7; TRBD1 aligns across 11 bases. The germline V gene encodes CDR1 SNHLY and CDR2 FYNNEI. Trimming took 10 bases from V and 2 from J; bases not matched to a gene: 7. The CDR3 runs 14 residues. CDR3 loop: CAKDRGQGAYEQYF. CDR3 in DNA: TGTGCCAAAGATAGGGGACAGGGGGCCTACGAGCAGTACTTC.

V usage is TRBV2 and J usage is TRBJ2-5, with TRBD2 identical over 10 bases. From germline, CDR1 is SNHLY and CDR2 FYNNEI. This CDR3 spans 13 amino acids. Trimming removed 7 bases from V and 5 bases from J; junction bases left unmatched: 4. CDR3 loop: CASTATSGETQYF. In DNA, the CDR3 is TGTGCCAGCACCGCGACTAGCGGGGAGACCCAGTACTTC.

This rearrangement joins TRBV5-1 to TRBJ1-6, with D unclear. This CDR3 spans 13 amino acids. V lost 5 bases, J lost 11 bases, and 14 bases lay in between. Germline V gives CDR1 SGHRS, CDR2 YFSETQ. This chain's CDR3 is CASRQTQGTPLHF. DNA of the CDR3: TGCGCCAGCAGACAAACGCAAGGAACACCCCTCCACTTT. Drawing the rest from reference TRBV5-1 and TRBJ1-6, the complete variable domain is KAGVTQTPRYLIKTRGQQVTLSCSPISGHRSVSWYQQTPGQGLQFLFEYFSETQRNKGNFPGRFSGRQFSNSRSEMNVSTLELGDSALYLCASRQTQGTPLHFGNGTRLTVT.

This chain links TRBV12-5 with TRBJ1-4; tentative D call: TRBD1 (6 bases). CDR3 length equals 14 residues. Germline-derived CDR1 and CDR2 are LGHNT and FRNRAP. V lost 6 bases, J lost 2 bases, and 10 bases lay in between. The CDR3 loop reads CASGTGLTNEKLFF. The CDR3 DNA is TGTGCTAGTGGAACAGGGTTGACTAATGAAAAACTGTTTTTT.